This T cell receptor (beta chain) was captured by sequencing in a study of control samples from healthy donors and cancer patients. Repertoires were generated with immunoSEQ multiplex PCR, while TCRdb's copy carries only in-frame clones and drops some. This sample has more than 50,000 clones, with approximately 95% found just once. The ends lost 3 bases at V and 6 bases at J; junction bases unmatched: 10. This CDR3 is 17 amino acids long. Germline CDR1 is SGHRS and CDR2 is YFSETQ. The source material was blood. This TCR was recovered from a woman under 30 in good health. This chain joins TRBV5-1 and TRBJ2-1, with 12 bases identical to TRBD2. The CDR3 region has the DNA TGCGCCAGCAGCTCCCCTCCTAGCGGGGGGGCCGTCAATGAGCAGTTCTTC. Its translation: CASSSPPSGGAVNEQFF.